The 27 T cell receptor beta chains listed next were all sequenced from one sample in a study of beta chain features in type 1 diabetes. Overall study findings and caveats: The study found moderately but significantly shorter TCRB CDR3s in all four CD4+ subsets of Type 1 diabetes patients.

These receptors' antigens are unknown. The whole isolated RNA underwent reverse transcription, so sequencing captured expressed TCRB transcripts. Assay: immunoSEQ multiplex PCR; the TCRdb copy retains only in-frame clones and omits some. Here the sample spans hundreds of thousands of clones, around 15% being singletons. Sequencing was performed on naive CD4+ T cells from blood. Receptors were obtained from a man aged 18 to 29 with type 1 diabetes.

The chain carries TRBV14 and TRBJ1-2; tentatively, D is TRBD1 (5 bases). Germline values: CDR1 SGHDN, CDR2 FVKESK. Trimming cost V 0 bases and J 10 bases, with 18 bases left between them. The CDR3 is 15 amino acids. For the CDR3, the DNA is TGTGCCAGCAGCCAAGACGTCTGGGGCCTCGCTTTCTACACCTTC. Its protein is CASSQDVWGLAFYTF.

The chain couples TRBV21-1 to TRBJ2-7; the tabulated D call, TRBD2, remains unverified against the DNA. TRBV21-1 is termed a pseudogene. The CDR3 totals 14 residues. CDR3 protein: CASSHPGESYEQYF. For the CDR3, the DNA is TGTGCCAGCAGCCACCCGGGGGAGTCCTACGAGCAGTACTTC.

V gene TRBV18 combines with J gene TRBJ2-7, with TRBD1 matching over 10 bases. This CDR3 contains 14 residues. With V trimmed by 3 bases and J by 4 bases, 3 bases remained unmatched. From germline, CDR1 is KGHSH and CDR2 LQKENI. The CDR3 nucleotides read TGTGCCAGCTCACCCGGGACAGGGGAATACGAGCAGTACTTC. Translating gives CASSPGTGEYEQYF.

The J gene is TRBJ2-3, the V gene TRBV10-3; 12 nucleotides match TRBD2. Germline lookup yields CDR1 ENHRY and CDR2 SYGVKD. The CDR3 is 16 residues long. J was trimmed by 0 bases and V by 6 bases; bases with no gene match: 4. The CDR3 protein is CAIRELAGGSTDTQYF. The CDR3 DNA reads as TGTGCCATCAGGGAACTAGCGGGGGGAAGCACAGATACGCAGTATTTT.

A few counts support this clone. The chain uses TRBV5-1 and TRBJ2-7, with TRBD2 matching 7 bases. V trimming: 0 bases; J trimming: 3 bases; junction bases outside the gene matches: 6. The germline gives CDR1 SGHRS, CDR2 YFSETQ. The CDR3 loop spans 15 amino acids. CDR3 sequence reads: CASSLGGTTNYEQYF. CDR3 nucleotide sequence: TGCGCCAGCAGCTTGGGAGGGACTACGAACTACGAGCAGTACTTC. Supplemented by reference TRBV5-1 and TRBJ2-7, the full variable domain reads KAGVTQTPRYLIKTRGQQVTLSCSPISGHRSVSWYQQTPGQGLQFLFEYFSETQRNKGNFPGRFSGRQFSNSRSEMNVSTLELGDSALYLCASSLGGTTNYEQYFGPGTRLTVT.

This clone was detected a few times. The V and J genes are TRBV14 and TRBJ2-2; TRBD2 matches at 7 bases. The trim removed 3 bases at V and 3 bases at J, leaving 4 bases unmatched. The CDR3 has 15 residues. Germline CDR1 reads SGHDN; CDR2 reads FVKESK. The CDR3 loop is CASSQMGGDTGELFF. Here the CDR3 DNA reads TGTGCCAGCAGCCAGATGGGAGGGGACACCGGGGAGCTGTTTTTT.

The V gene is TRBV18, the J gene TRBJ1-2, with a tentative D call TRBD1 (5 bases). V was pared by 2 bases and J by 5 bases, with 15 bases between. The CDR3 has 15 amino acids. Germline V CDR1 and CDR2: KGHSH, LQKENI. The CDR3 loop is CASSPEDTLIYGYTF. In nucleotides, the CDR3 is TGTGCCAGCTCACCAGAGGACACTTTGATTTATGGCTACACCTTC.

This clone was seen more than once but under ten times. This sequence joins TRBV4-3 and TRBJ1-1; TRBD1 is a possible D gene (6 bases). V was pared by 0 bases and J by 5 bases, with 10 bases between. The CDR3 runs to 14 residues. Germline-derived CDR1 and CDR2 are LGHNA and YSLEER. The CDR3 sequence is CASSQEARGTEAFF. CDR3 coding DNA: TGCGCCAGCAGCCAAGAAGCCAGGGGTACTGAAGCTTTCTTT.

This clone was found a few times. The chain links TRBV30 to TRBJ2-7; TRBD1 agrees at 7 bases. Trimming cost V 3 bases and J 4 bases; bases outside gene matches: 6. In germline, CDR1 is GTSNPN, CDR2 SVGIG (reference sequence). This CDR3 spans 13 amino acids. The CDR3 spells CAWSRGKLYEQYF. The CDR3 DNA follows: TGTGCCTGGAGCAGGGGGAAATTATACGAGCAGTACTTC.

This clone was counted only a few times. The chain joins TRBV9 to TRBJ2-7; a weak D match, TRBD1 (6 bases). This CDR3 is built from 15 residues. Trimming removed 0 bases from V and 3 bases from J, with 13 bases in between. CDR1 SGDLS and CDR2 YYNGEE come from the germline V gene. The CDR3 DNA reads TGTGCCAGCAGCGTAGGTACAGGGATGAACTACGAGCAGTACTTC. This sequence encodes CASSVGTGMNYEQYF.

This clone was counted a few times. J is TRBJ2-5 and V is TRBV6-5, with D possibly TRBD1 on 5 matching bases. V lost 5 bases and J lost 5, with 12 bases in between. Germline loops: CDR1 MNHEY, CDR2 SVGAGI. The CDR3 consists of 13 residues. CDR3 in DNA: TGTGCCAGCAGTATGGGGCCGCGGGAGACCCAGTACTTC. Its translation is CASSMGPRETQYF.

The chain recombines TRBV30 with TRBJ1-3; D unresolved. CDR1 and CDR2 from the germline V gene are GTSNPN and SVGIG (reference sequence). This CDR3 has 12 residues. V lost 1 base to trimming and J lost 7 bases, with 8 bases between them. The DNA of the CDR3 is TGTGCCTGGAGTGCGCGGAGGAACACCATATATTTT. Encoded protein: CAWSARRNTIYF.

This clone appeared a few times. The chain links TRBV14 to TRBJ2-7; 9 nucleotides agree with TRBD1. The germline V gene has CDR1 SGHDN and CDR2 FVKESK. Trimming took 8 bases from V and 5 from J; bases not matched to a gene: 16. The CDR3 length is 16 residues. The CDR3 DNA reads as TGTGCCAGCTCGACCACCCCGGGACAGGGAAGACACGAGCAGTACTTC. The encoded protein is CASSTTPGQGRHEQYF.

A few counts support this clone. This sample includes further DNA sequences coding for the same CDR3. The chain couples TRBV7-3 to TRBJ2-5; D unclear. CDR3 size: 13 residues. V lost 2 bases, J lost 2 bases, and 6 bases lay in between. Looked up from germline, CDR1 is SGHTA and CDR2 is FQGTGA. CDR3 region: CASSLGLQETQYF. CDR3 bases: TGTGCCAGCAGCTTAGGTTTACAAGAGACCCAGTACTTC.

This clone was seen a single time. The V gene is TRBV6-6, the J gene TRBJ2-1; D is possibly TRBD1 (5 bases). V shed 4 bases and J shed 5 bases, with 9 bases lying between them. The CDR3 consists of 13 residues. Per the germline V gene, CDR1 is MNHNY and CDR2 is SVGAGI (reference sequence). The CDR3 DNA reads TGTGCCAGCAGTTCCCGACAGAACAATGAGCAGTTCTTC. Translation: CASSSRQNNEQFF.

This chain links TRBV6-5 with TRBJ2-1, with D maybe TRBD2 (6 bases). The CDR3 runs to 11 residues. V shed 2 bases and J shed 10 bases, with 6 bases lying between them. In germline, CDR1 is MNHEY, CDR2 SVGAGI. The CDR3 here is CASSYAGEQFF. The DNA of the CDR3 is TGTGCCAGCAGTTACGCGGGGGAGCAGTTCTTC.

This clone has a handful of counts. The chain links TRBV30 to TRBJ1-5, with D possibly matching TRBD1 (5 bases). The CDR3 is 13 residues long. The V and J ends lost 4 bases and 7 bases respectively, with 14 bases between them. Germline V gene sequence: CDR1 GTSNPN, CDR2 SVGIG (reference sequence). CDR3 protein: CAWNRGGSQPQHF. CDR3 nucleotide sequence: TGTGCCTGGAATCGGGGCGGGAGCCAGCCCCAGCATTTT.

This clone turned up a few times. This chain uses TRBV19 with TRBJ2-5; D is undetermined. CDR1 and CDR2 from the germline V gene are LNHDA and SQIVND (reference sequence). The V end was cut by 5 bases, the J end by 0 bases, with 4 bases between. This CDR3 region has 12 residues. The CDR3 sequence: CASSQDQETQYF. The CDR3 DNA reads TGTGCCAGTAGTCAGGACCAAGAGACCCAGTACTTC. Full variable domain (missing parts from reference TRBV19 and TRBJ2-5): DGGITQSPKYLFRKEGQNVTLSCEQNLNHDAMYWYRQDPGQGLRLIYYSQIVNDFQKGDIAEGYSVSREKKESFPLTVTSAQKNPTAFYLCASSQDQETQYFGPGTRLLVL.

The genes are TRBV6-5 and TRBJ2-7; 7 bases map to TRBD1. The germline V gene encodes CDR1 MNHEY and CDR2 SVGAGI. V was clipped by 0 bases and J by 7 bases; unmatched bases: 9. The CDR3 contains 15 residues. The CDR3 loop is CASSYSAGGRGEQYF. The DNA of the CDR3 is TGTGCCAGCAGTTACTCCGCAGGGGGACGTGGGGAGCAGTACTTC.

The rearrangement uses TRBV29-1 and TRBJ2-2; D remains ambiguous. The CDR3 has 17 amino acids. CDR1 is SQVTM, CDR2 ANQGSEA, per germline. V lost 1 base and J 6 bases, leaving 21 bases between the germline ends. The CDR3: CSVEGFSGSSASGELFF. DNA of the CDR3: TGCAGCGTTGAAGGTTTTTCGGGTAGCAGTGCATCCGGGGAGCTGTTTTTT.

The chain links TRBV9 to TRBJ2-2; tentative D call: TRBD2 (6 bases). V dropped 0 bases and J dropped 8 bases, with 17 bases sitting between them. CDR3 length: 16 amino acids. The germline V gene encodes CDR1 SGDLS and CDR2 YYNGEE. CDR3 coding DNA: TGTGCCAGCAGCGTAGATCTGGCAGGGACTTCAGGGGAGCTGTTTTTT. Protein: CASSVDLAGTSGELFF. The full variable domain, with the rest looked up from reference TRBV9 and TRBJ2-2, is DSGVTQTPKHLITATGQRVTLRCSPRSGDLSVYWYQQSLDQGLQFLIQYYNGEERAKGNILERFSAQQFPDLHSELNLSSLELGDSALYFCASSVDLAGTSGELFFGEGSRLTVL.

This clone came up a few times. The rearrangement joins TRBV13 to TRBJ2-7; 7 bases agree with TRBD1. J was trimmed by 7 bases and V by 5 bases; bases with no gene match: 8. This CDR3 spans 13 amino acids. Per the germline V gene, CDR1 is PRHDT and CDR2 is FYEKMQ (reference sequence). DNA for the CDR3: TGTGCCAGCAGCCCCAGGGGGTCGAGGGAGCAGTACTTC. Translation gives CASSPRGSREQYF.

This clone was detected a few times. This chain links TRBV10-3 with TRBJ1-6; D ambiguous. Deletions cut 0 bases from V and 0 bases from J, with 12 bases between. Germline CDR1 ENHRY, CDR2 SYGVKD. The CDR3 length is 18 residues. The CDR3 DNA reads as TGTGCCATCAGTGAGTCAGGGCAACTGAGCTCCTATAATTCACCCCTCCACTTT. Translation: CAISESGQLSSYNSPLHF.

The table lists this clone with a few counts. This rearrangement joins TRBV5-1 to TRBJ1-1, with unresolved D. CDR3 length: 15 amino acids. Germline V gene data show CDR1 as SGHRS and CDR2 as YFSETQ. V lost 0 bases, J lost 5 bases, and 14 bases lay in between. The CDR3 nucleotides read TGCGCCAGCAGCTTGGATGGGGTTTGGAATACTGAAGCTTTCTTT. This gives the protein CASSLDGVWNTEAFF.

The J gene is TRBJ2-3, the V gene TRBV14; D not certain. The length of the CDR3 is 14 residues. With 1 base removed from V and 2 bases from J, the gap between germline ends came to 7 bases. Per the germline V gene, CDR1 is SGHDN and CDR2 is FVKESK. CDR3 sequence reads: CASSQATYTDTQYF. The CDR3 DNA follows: TGTGCCAGCAGCCAAGCCACCTACACAGATACGCAGTATTTT.

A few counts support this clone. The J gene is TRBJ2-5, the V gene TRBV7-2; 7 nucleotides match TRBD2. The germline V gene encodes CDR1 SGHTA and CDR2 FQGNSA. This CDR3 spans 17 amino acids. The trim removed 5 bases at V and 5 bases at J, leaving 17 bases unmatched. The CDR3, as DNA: TGTGCCAGCAGCCGAGGACCTCTAGCGGCCCCACGGGAGACCCAGTACTTC. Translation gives CASSRGPLAAPRETQYF.

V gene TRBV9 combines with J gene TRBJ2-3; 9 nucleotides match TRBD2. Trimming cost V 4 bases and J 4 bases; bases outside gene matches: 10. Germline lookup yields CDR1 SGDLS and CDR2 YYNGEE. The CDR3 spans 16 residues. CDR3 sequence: CASSPSGTSQADTQYF. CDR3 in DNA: TGTGCCAGCAGCCCCTCCGGGACTAGCCAGGCAGATACGCAGTATTTT.